The T cell receptor beta chain described here comes from a study of cytomegalovirus exposure and HLA in healthy donors. Between the trimmed V and J ends, which lost 6 bases and 6 bases, there was a span of 17 bases. This CDR3 contains 15 residues. The germline V gene encodes CDR1 SGHTA and CDR2 FQGTGA. The assay was immunoSEQ multiplex PCR, and TCRdb's table has in-frame clones only and misses some. This table has tens of thousands of clones, approximately 92% appearing once. The source material was PBMCs. This clonotype was obtained from a man aged 18 to 29 in good health and CMV-seronegative. This sequence joins TRBV7-3 and TRBJ2-2; D is perhaps TRBD2 (5 bases). The CDR3 loop is CASREPYSVSGELFF. The CDR3 DNA reads as TGTGCCAGCAGAGAGCCTTATAGCGTTTCCGGGGAGCTGTTTTTT.